This entry lists 20 T cell receptor beta chains sequenced from one sample in a study of T cell changes during pregnancy in multiple sclerosis. Data came from immunoSEQ multiplex PCR; TCRdb stores just in-frame clones and leaves some out. The sample has about 130,000 clones, 90% to 96% seen once. The sequences come from peripheral blood, collected after pregnancy. The source is a female donor with multiple sclerosis, enrolled in a pregnancy study.

This clone was observed once. The rearrangement links TRBV7-8 to TRBJ2-5; D perhaps matches TRBD2 (5 bases). V lost 8 bases to trimming and J lost 1 base, with 11 bases between them. The CDR3 loop spans 13 amino acids. Germline-derived CDR1 and CDR2 are SGHVS and FQNEAQ. CDR3 sequence: CASRRGIQETQYF. In nucleotides, the CDR3 is TGTGCCAGCCGCCGAGGGATCCAAGAGACCCAGTACTTC.

The genes are TRBV30 and TRBJ1-1; 7 bases match TRBD1. The V segment lost 5 bases and the J segment 7 bases; nucleotides outside the gene matches: 13. The CDR3 runs to 14 residues. Germline lookup yields CDR1 GTSNPN and CDR2 SVGIG (reference sequence). CDR3 protein: CAWSLRGGRGEAFF. DNA for the CDR3: TGTGCCTGGTCCCTTCGAGGGGGCAGAGGTGAAGCTTTCTTT.

On this clone: Within the sample, other DNA sequences also encode this same CDR3. V gene TRBV7-9 combines with J gene TRBJ2-1; 7 bases match TRBD2. This CDR3 is 15 amino acids long. Germline V CDR1 and CDR2: SEHNR, FQNEAQ (reference sequence). V lost 5 bases to trimming and J lost 0 bases; unmatched junction nucleotides: 4. The CDR3 coding sequence is TGTGCCAGCAGCCCTAGCGGTAGCTCCTACAATGAGCAGTTCTTC. This gives the protein CASSPSGSSYNEQFF.

The rearrangement joins TRBV2 to TRBJ2-1; 7 bases align to TRBD2. After removal of 5 bases from V and 1 base from J, the junction contained 11 bases not matched to a gene. This CDR3 region has 17 residues. Germline CDR1 reads SNHLY; CDR2 reads FYNNEI. As DNA, the CDR3 is TGTGCCAGCAGTAGTCCTAGCGGCAGGCTATCCTACAATGAGCAGTTCTTC. It encodes CASSSPSGRLSYNEQFF.

The V call is TRBV29-1, the J call TRBJ2-7, with 9 nucleotides matching TRBD2. Trimming cost V 5 bases and J 5 bases; bases outside gene matches: 28. Germline V gene sequence: CDR1 SQVTM, CDR2 ANQGSEA. This CDR3 region has 20 residues. The CDR3 is CSVPAGESSSGRGLLHEQYF. DNA for the CDR3: TGCAGCGTTCCGGCAGGGGAGAGTAGTAGCGGGAGAGGGCTCCTACACGAGCAGTACTTC.

The gene calls are TRBV19 and TRBJ2-1; the D is unclear. With 10 bases removed from V and 3 bases from J, the gap between germline ends came to 10 bases. Germline-derived CDR1 and CDR2 are LNHDA and SQIVND (reference sequence). The CDR3 has 12 residues. The CDR3 coding sequence is TGTGCCACCGCTGCCGGCTACAATGAGCAGTTCTTC. This codes for CATAAGYNEQFF.

This chain links TRBV30 with TRBJ2-6; D may be TRBD2 (5 bases). Trimming removed 4 bases from V and 0 bases from J, with 13 bases in between. This CDR3 comprises 16 residues. Germline CDR1 GTSNPN, CDR2 SVGIG (reference sequence). The CDR3: CAWKRGLSSGANVLTF. DNA of the CDR3: TGTGCCTGGAAACGAGGGCTAAGCTCTGGGGCCAACGTCCTGACTTTC. Looking up the rest from reference TRBV30 and TRBJ2-6 gives the full variable domain: SQTIHQWPATLVQPVGSPLSLECTVEGTSNPNLYWYRQAAGRGLQLLFYSVGIGQISSEVPQNLSASRPQDRQFILSSKKLLLSDSGFYLCAWKRGLSSGANVLTFGAGSRLTVL.

V usage is TRBV5-4 and J usage is TRBJ2-1; TRBD2 aligns across 7 bases. Trimming cost V 4 bases and J 6 bases; bases outside gene matches: 1. The CDR3 is 12 amino acids. Germline loops: CDR1 SGHNT, CDR2 YYREEE (reference sequence). CDR3 DNA sequence: TGTGCCAGCAGCCCGGGAGGCAATGAGCAGTTCTTC. Translated: CASSPGGNEQFF.

DNA of the CDR3: TGTGCCAGTAGTACCCGCCGGGGGGGCCTGGAGACCCAGTACTTC. Its protein is CASSTRRGGLETQYF. This chain connects TRBV19 to TRBJ2-5, with TRBD2 identical over 8 bases. The J segment lost 5 bases and the V segment lost 4 bases, leaving 9 bases of the junction unmatched. The CDR3 runs 15 residues. CDR1 is LNHDA, CDR2 SQIVND, per germline (reference sequence). Together with reference TRBV19 and TRBJ2-5, the CDR3 gives the full variable domain: DGGITQSPKYLFRKEGQNVTLSCEQNLNHDAMYWYRQDPGQGLRLIYYSQIVNDFQKGDIAEGYSVSREKKESFPLTVTSAQKNPTAFYLCASSTRRGGLETQYFGPGTRLLVL.

This clone was picked up one time. The genes are TRBV29-1 and TRBJ2-3, with 9 bases that match TRBD2. Germline V CDR1 and CDR2: SQVTM, ANQGSEA. The CDR3 totals 13 residues. Trimming took 4 bases from V and 6 from J; bases not matched to a gene: 5. This CDR3 reads CSVGGLASDTQYF. The CDR3 DNA is TGCAGCGTTGGTGGACTAGCGTCGGATACGCAGTATTTT.

The rearrangement links TRBV18 to TRBJ2-3, with TRBD1 matching over 7 bases. The CDR3 has 13 amino acids. With 5 bases clipped from V and 4 bases from J, the junction kept 3 bases outside the gene matches. Germline values: CDR1 KGHSH, CDR2 LQKENI. The CDR3 DNA reads TGTGCCAGCTCATTCGACAGGGCAGATACGCAGTATTTT. Its protein product is CASSFDRADTQYF. Using reference TRBV18 and TRBJ2-3 for the parts outside the CDR3, the full variable domain is NAGVMQNPRHLVRRRGQEARLRCSPMKGHSHVYWYRQLPEEGLKFMVYLQKENIIDESGMPKERFSAEFPKEGPSILRIQQVVRGDSAAYFCASSFDRADTQYFGPGTRLTVL.

V gene TRBV5-6 combines with J gene TRBJ2-7, with D possibly matching TRBD1 (6 bases). In germline, CDR1 is SGHDT, CDR2 YYEEEE. This CDR3 is 12 amino acids long. The germline V and J ends were trimmed by 4 bases and 4 bases, with 9 bases remaining between them. CDR3 amino acids: CASSRTDYEQYF. The DNA of the CDR3 is TGTGCCAGCAGCAGGACAGATTACGAGCAGTACTTC.

The rearrangement joins TRBV7-2 to TRBJ2-7, with 7 positions matching TRBD2. The V segment lost 2 bases and the J segment 4 bases; nucleotides outside the gene matches: 5. Per the germline V gene, CDR1 is SGHTA and CDR2 is FQGNSA. This CDR3 contains 14 residues. In nucleotides, the CDR3 is TGTGCCAGCAGCTTACTAGCGGCTGGATACGAGCAGTACTTC. Its protein product is CASSLLAAGYEQYF. The complete variable domain, with remaining parts taken from reference TRBV7-2 and TRBJ2-7, reads GAGVSQSPSNKVTEKGKDVELRCDPISGHTALYWYRQSLGQGLEFLIYFQGNSAPDKSGLPSDRFSAERTGGSVSTLTIQRTQQEDSAVYLCASSLLAAGYEQYFGPGTRLTVT.

This chain links TRBV5-4 with TRBJ2-3, with 7 bases matching TRBD2. CDR1 and CDR2 from the germline V gene are SGHNT and YYREEE (reference sequence). The V and J ends lost 4 bases and 4 bases, in that order; junction bases with no gene match: 9. The CDR3 loop spans 15 amino acids. The DNA of the CDR3 is TGTGCCAGCAGCGGGGGACTATCTGGGGCAGATACGCAGTATTTT. Amino acids: CASSGGLSGADTQYF.

V usage is TRBV27 and J usage is TRBJ1-5; D might be TRBD1 (5 bases). Germline lookup yields CDR1 MNHEY and CDR2 SMNVEV (reference sequence). The germline V and J ends were trimmed by 0 bases and 3 bases, with 6 bases remaining between them. This CDR3 contains 14 residues. The CDR3 here is CASSLSGVNQPQHF. Written as DNA, the CDR3 is TGTGCCAGCAGTTTATCAGGGGTCAATCAGCCCCAGCATTTT.

The chain is built from TRBV28 and TRBJ2-1; the D is unclear. V was trimmed by 10 bases and J by 4 bases, leaving 8 bases between them. This CDR3 has 11 amino acids. Germline V gene lookup returns CDR1 MDHEN and CDR2 SYDVKM. The CDR3 sequence: CATLLYNEQFF. The CDR3 DNA reads as TGTGCCACCCTCTTATACAATGAGCAGTTCTTC.

The chain has TRBV18 and TRBJ1-1, with TRBD1 as a possible D gene (5 bases). The germline CDR1 and CDR2 sequences are KGHSH and LQKENI. Trimming took off 3 bases at V and 5 bases at J, with 7 bases between the two ends. CDR3 length: 12 amino acids. CDR3 loop: CASSPTATEAFF. DNA for the CDR3: TGTGCCAGCTCACCGACAGCGACTGAAGCTTTCTTT. Full variable domain (outside the CDR3, taken from reference TRBV18 and TRBJ1-1): NAGVMQNPRHLVRRRGQEARLRCSPMKGHSHVYWYRQLPEEGLKFMVYLQKENIIDESGMPKERFSAEFPKEGPSILRIQQVVRGDSAAYFCASSPTATEAFFGQGTRLTVV.

This chain joins TRBV27 and TRBJ2-7; a possible D gene is TRBD1 (5 bases). V lost 10 bases to trimming and J lost 3 bases, with 10 bases between them. The germline V gene encodes CDR1 MNHEY and CDR2 SMNVEV (reference sequence). This CDR3 region has 11 residues. The CDR3 reads CATGRFYEQYF. The CDR3 DNA is TGTGCCACAGGGCGGTTCTACGAGCAGTACTTC.

This clone occurred once. V is TRBV6-5 and J is TRBJ2-1; 7 nucleotides line up with TRBD2. The CDR3 length is 13 residues. With V trimmed by 4 bases and J by 13 bases, 10 bases remained unmatched. The germline CDR1 and CDR2 sequences are MNHEY and SVGAGI. For the CDR3, the DNA is TGTGCCAGCAGTTCCCTGGGGCGGGGGACCCAGTTCTTC. It encodes CASSSLGRGTQFF.

V gene TRBV7-9 combines with J gene TRBJ2-2; 10 bases fit TRBD2. J gave up 0 bases and V 6 bases, and 7 bases lay outside the gene matches. Per germline, CDR1 SEHNR and CDR2 FQNEAQ (reference sequence). The CDR3 sequence is 17 residues long. The CDR3 protein is CASSRPGLATNTGELFF. The CDR3, as DNA: TGTGCCAGCAGTCGACCGGGACTAGCGACGAACACCGGGGAGCTGTTTTTT.